The rows below give T cell receptor beta chains drawn from one sample of a study of CXCR3-negative and CXCR3-positive naive CD8 T cells. With the 5' RACE reads reprocessed, TCRdb shows one record per CDR3 protein and no DNA. The sample has 55,000 to 70,000 distinct CDR3 sequences, and its top ten clones hold approximately 0.76%. Source material: naive CXCR3+ CD8+ T cells from blood. These receptors were collected from a human donor in good health. Some clones in this sample may be carry-over from other donors' samples. The CDR3 runs from the conserved cysteine through the conserved F or W.

J,length,V,CDR3
TRBJ2-5,15,TRBV29-1,CSVEGGRRMEETQYF
TRBJ2-1,13,TRBV5-1,CASSLPPYNEQFF
TRBJ2-1,15,TRBV6-6,CASSHTPASYNEQFF
TRBJ2-7,17,TRBV5-4,CASSSRSAGALPYEQYF
TRBJ2-7,14,TRBV7-9,CASSPPMRSYEQYF
TRBJ2-7,15,TRBV3-1,CASSQDLPGTYEQYF
TRBJ2-3,15,TRBV29-1,CSVGQGSTVADTQYF
TRBJ1-4,16,TRBV7-9,CASSLGGIQYNEKLFF
TRBJ2-1,15,TRBV2,CASSDPGTTYNEQFF
TRBJ2-1,15,TRBV28,CASGLAGEPYNEQFF
TRBJ2-2,15,TRBV12-3/TRBV12-4,CASSLGRGDTGELFF
TRBJ2-2,14,TRBV5-6,CASRPRGRTGELFF
TRBJ2-1,12,TRBV7-3,CASSSRVNEQFF
TRBJ2-7,15,TRBV3-1,CASSQGTGGPYEQYF
TRBJ2-5,15,TRBV3-1,CASSLHPGFQETQYF
TRBJ2-3,12,TRBV4-1,CASSQPLDTQYF
TRBJ2-7,14,TRBV10-3,CAISESGTAYEQYF
TRBJ1-5,12,TRBV10-3,CAISEPNQPQHF
TRBJ2-1,17,TRBV4-3,CASSQVAPSGGPDEQFF
TRBJ1-1,14,TRBV6-5,CASSYQPRGTEAFF
TRBJ2-3,16,TRBV20-1,CSAWTSGRAPWGTQYF
TRBJ2-7,13,TRBV11-2,CASSTGTDYEQYF
TRBJ1-2,14,TRBV4-3,CASSQDKGRVGYTF
TRBJ2-1,13,TRBV7-3,CASSQGGYNEQFF
TRBJ1-1,14,TRBV5-1,CASSLDGWRTEAFF
TRBJ2-4,13,TRBV25-1,CASSGKGEDIQYF
TRBJ1-2,14,TRBV9,CASSAEGWNYGYTF
TRBJ1-5,17,TRBV7-9,CASSSGGTGYLDQPQHF
TRBJ1-2,14,TRBV14,CASSQIPGPYGYTF
TRBJ2-1,14,TRBV7-6,CASSLAPQGNEQFF
TRBJ2-2,15,TRBV29-1,CSVVGTSGGTGELFF
TRBJ2-2,20,TRBV28,CASSFPRAPSMSQNTGELFF
TRBJ2-7,16,TRBV7-9,CASSLPPGTVVYEQYF
TRBJ2-5,15,TRBV7-2,CASSLNRGAGETQYF
TRBJ2-7,12,TRBV12-3/TRBV12-4,CASSPGQFQQYF
TRBJ2-7,12,TRBV7-2,CASSFTWAEQYF
TRBJ1-2,15,TRBV4-1,CASSPHLPSGYGYTF
TRBJ2-3,16,TRBV29-1,CSVEDPRRGGADTQYF
TRBJ2-1,12,TRBV7-2,CASSFLASPIFF
TRBJ2-1,18,TRBV7-2,CASSLRDDFSPSYNEQFF